This record covers a single T cell receptor beta chain. Its antigen remains unidentified. No clone much larger than this one lies a single base away; base qualities are absent. Moderately to severely active disease, a Clinical Activity Score of at least 3, a NOSPECS grade of at least 4, and a duration under 3 months were present in ophthalmopathy patients. Patients with uncontrolled infections, other autoimmune diseases, pregnancy or lactation were excluded. Diagnoses were established on the basis of clinical symptoms, serum thyroxine and TRAb, thyroid ultrasound, and orbital computed tomography. Ficoll-Paque density gradient centrifugation was used to isolate PBMCs from about 10 ml of fresh peripheral blood. Total RNA was extracted using Trizol reagent, and RNA quality was assessed on an Agilent 2100 Bioanalyzer. The sample belongs to a study of T cells in Graves' hyperthyroidism and ophthalmopathy (dated by TCRdb to the late 2010s). As for the study more broadly: Peripheral blood samples were taken at initial diagnosis, before any treatment was given. The 75 to 100 discovery patients were randomly split 7:3 into training and test sets. An independent validation cohort of under 20 hyperthyroidism patients and 17 patients who later progressed to ophthalmopathy tested prospective prediction of ophthalmopathy. According to the paper, TCR Vbeta CDR3 sequencing was carried out on over 130 peripheral blood samples, which came from 40 to 45 ophthalmopathy, 80 or so hyperthyroidism and some 17 progressor patients. After sampling, hyperthyroidism patients received methimazole starting at 30 mg daily, and ophthalmopathy patients received high-dose intravenous methylprednisolone. A discovery cohort of about a hundred patients, approximately 45 with Graves' ophthalmopathy and roughly 59 with stable Graves' hyperthyroidism, was used to find distinguishing TCR V-J signatures. In addition, the study compared T-cell repertoires in thyroid tissue and in blood from about 6 Graves' hyperthyroidism patients. Here is what the overall study found, with its caveats: Most expanded thyroid clonotypes (frequency above 0.001) were also detected in blood, suggesting blood repertoires may reflect thyroid immune responses. Ophthalmopathy was separated from stable hyperthyroidism by a 13 V-J signature model, with 85% to 90% sensitivity and 81% to 82% specificity obtained in cross-validation and 80%/75% obtained in testing. In validation, the model predicted progression to ophthalmopathy a median of roughly 6.2 months before onset, with roughly 71% sensitivity and roughly 79% specificity. No statistical method was used to set the sample size in advance, and investigators knew the group allocation.

From the cysteine up to the phenylalanine, the CDR3 has a length of 18 residues. Solely the CDR3 DNA is kept, with 54 bases framed from the first base. For this chain, trimming is 6 bases at the V end and 6 bases at the J end, and the number of junction bases without a gene match is 14. CDR1 MGHRA and CDR2 YSYEKL are derived from the germline V gene. The TCR beta CDR3 regions were amplified from RNA transcripts. A first-round RT-PCR of the TCR CDR3 used the HTBI primer set with the Qiagen OneStep RT-PCR kit. Libraries were constructed in a second round of multiplex PCR, after which size selection and purification were carried out. The libraries were sequenced on an Illumina HiSeq2000 using paired-end 100 bp reads. Turning to the authors' computational methods: Raw data were processed with SOAPnuke, discarding reads with adapters, uncalled bases, mean Phred below 15, or no exact constant-primer or identifier match. COPE v1.2.5 was used to merge the high-quality paired reads, and each unique nucleotide sequence was defined as a clonotype. Clonotypes were aligned to IMGT TRBV, TRBD and TRBJ reference segments using MiTCR v1.1. The analysis included only V-J combinations with a frequency above 0.0001, which together covered 99% to 99.2% of the repertoires. A TCS score was defined as the ratio between F50 (clonal expansion) and ExV (chaos), using BLOSUM62-based TCRdist between CDR3 peptides within each V-J. Welch's t-statistics and random forest reduced fewer than 600 V-J features to 13, which were used in a naive Bayes classifier (R e1071). The public sequencing data were trimmed at Q25 with fastp and processed into clonotypes with MiXCR by TCRdb, which kept only in-frame beta chains. Under each unique CDR3 protein, matching rows form one entry showing the most common genes and DNA. These V and J calls originate from TCRdb's pipeline instead of the authors' own analysis. The table for this sample lists 400,000 to 600,000 distinct CDR3 sequences; about 16% of them were counted only once. The ten top clones hold roughly 29% of the sample.

The rearrangement joined TRBV4-1 to TRBJ2-1, and TRBD2 aligns with 13 junction nucleotides. This clonotype originated in a woman aged 30 to 39 with Graves' ophthalmopathy. Sample: blood. The CDR3 region reads CASSRTSGRAFDINEQFF. In nucleotides, the sequence is TGCGCCAGCAGTCGTACTAGCGGGAGGGCCTTCGACATCAATGAGCAGTTCTTC.